This entry lists 23 T cell receptor beta chains sequenced from one sample in a study of neoadjuvant anti-PD-1 for oral cavity cancer. Clones were sequenced by immunoSEQ multiplex PCR, and TCRdb holds only the in-frame ones, with some missing. The repertoire includes over 15,000 clones, under 75% of them detected once, and 2.7% sits in the top ten. The starting material was PBMCs, obtained before nivolumab (anti-PD-1) treatment. The receptors here all came from a person aged 40 to 85 with oral cavity squamous cell carcinoma.

This clone was found a few times. The genes are TRBV7-6 and TRBJ2-3; D might be TRBD1 (5 bases). The CDR3 loop spans 17 amino acids. Germline V gene sequence: CDR1 SGHVS, CDR2 FNYEAQ. V was shortened by 1 base and J by 2 bases, with 16 bases between the two germline ends. This CDR3 is CASSLGAGSIFTDTQYF. CDR3 DNA sequence: TGTGCCAGCAGCTTAGGGGCAGGGTCCATCTTCACAGATACGCAGTATTTT.

This clone appeared a few times. The J gene is TRBJ1-5, the V gene TRBV28; 9 bases map to TRBD1. Germline-derived CDR1 and CDR2 are MDHEN and SYDVKM. Losses at the gene ends were 4 bases for V and 11 bases for J; bases not matched to a gene: 12. The CDR3 is 15 amino acids. CDR3 bases: TGTGCCAGCAGTTCACGACAGGGGGGGTTGACGGCCCAGCATTTT. Amino acids: CASSSRQGGLTAQHF.

The CDR3 DNA sequence: TGTGCCAGCAGTTACTCTACCTGGGGCTCTGGAAACACCATATATTTT. Its translation is CASSYSTWGSGNTIYF. This chain connects TRBV6-5 to TRBJ1-3; D gene ambiguous. The CDR3 totals 16 residues. Germline V gene sequence: CDR1 MNHEY, CDR2 SVGAGI. The V gene lost 0 bases and the J gene lost 0 bases, with 9 bases spanning the gap.

In this sample, this clone turned up a few times. V usage is TRBV6-5 and J usage is TRBJ2-5; D is tentatively TRBD1 or TRBD2 (5 bases each). V was pared by 3 bases and J by 2 bases, with 13 bases between. The CDR3 covers 15 residues. Germline CDR1 reads MNHEY; CDR2 reads SVGAGI. CDR3 in amino acids: CASSYAGTGQETQYF. DNA for the CDR3: TGTGCCAGCAGTTATGCCGGGACGGGACAAGAGACCCAGTACTTC.

The genes are TRBV30 and TRBJ1-5; no clear D. Trimming removed 0 bases at V and 6 bases at J, with 9 bases between. CDR1 and CDR2 from the germline V gene are GTSNPN and SVGIG (reference sequence). CDR3 size: 13 residues. CDR3 nucleotide sequence: TGTGCCTGGAGTGTACAGTCGTCTCAGCCCCAGCATTTT. It encodes CAWSVQSSQPQHF.

A few counts support this clone. The chain couples TRBV7-8 to TRBJ2-1; perhaps TRBD2 as D (5 bases). Germline CDR1 SGHVS, CDR2 FQNEAQ. V shed 2 bases and J shed 15 bases, with 11 bases lying between them. There are 11 residues in the CDR3. For the CDR3, the DNA is TGTGCCAGCAGCTTACGAACTAGTCCGTTCTTC. This codes for CASSLRTSPFF.

The table lists this clone with a few counts. For the CDR3, the DNA is TGTGCCATCAGTAGGACTAGCGGGAGGGCCGGGATAAACTACGAGCAGTACTTC. Translating it yields CAISRTSGRAGINYEQYF. The gene calls are TRBV10-3 and TRBJ2-7; 15 bases are a match to TRBD2. The germline CDR1 and CDR2 sequences are ENHRY and SYGVKD. CDR3 length: 18 amino acids. V was clipped by 5 bases and J by 3 bases; unmatched bases: 11.

The chain has TRBV7-3 and TRBJ1-1; TRBD1 agrees at 8 bases. The length of the CDR3 is 15 residues. The V and J ends lost 3 bases and 4 bases, in that order; junction bases with no gene match: 7. Germline V gene sequence: CDR1 SGHTA, CDR2 FQGTGA. The CDR3 sequence: CASSFQGASGTEAFF. The CDR3 DNA follows: TGTGCCAGCAGCTTCCAGGGGGCGTCGGGCACTGAAGCTTTCTTT.

CDR3: CASTLGDKLGEAFF. CDR3 in DNA: TGTGCCAGTACCCTTGGGGACAAACTCGGTGAAGCTTTCTTT. The chain employs TRBV19 and TRBJ1-1, with D possibly being TRBD1 (6 bases). The germline V gene has CDR1 LNHDA and CDR2 SQIVND (reference sequence). The V end lost 7 bases, the J end lost 7 bases, and 19 bases lay between the germline ends. This CDR3 contains 14 residues.

This chain joins TRBV7-9 and TRBJ2-2; D is perhaps TRBD2 (6 bases). The CDR3 is 15 amino acids. Germline CDR1 SEHNR, CDR2 FQNEAQ (reference sequence). The V and J ends lost 5 bases and 4 bases respectively, with 14 bases between them. CDR3 residues: CASSLVLGLTGELFF. CDR3 in DNA: TGTGCCAGCAGCCTCGTCCTGGGACTCACCGGGGAGCTGTTTTTT.

A few counts support this clone. J is TRBJ1-1 and V is TRBV11-2; D is uncertain. Deletions cut 0 bases from V and 1 base from J, with 3 bases between. There are 13 residues in the CDR3. CDR1 and CDR2 from the germline V gene are SGHAT and FQNNGV. CDR3 nucleotides: TGTGCCAGCAGCTTAGAGGGGAACACTGAAGCTTTCTTT. Protein: CASSLEGNTEAFF.

This chain uses TRBV5-1 with TRBJ2-2, with a possible D match to TRBD2 (6 bases). The CDR3 loop spans 14 amino acids. The germline V gene has CDR1 SGHRS and CDR2 YFSETQ. Deletions cut 4 bases from V and 4 bases from J, with 11 bases between. The CDR3 sequence: CASSRDSGTGELFF. CDR3 nucleotide sequence: TGCGCCAGCAGCAGGGACTCAGGCACCGGGGAGCTGTTTTTT.

The CDR3 bases are TGTGCCACCTCAGGAGTGCTCAACACCGGGGAGCTGTTTTTT. This translates into CATSGVLNTGELFF. This chain links TRBV6-1 with TRBJ2-2; D is unclear. Trimming removed 10 bases from V and 2 bases from J, with 14 bases in between. This CDR3 spans 14 amino acids. Germline V gene sequence: CDR1 MNHNS, CDR2 SASEGT.

The chain joins TRBV30 to TRBJ2-1; D is tentatively TRBD1 or TRBD2 (6 bases each). CDR1 and CDR2 (germline): GTSNPN, SVGIG (reference sequence). The CDR3 is 13 residues long. Trimming left V 4 bases short and J 5 bases short, with 12 bases between. Here the CDR3 DNA reads TGTGCCTGGATGGGCGGGACAAACAATGAGCAGTTCTTC. Translating gives CAWMGGTNNEQFF.

This chain connects TRBV6-1 to TRBJ2-1; 8 nucleotides match TRBD2. Germline loops: CDR1 MNHNS, CDR2 SASEGT. V shed 2 bases and J 0 bases; nucleotides not matched to a gene: 3. The CDR3 contains 16 residues. In DNA, the CDR3 is TGTGCCAGCAGTGAAACCGGGAGGGGCTCCTACAATGAGCAGTTCTTC. Encoded protein: CASSETGRGSYNEQFF.

The rearrangement uses TRBV19 and TRBJ1-2; 7 bases fit TRBD1. V trimming: 3 bases; J trimming: 2 bases; junction bases outside the gene matches: 3. The CDR3 spans 14 residues. CDR1 is LNHDA and CDR2 is SQIVND in the germline V gene (reference sequence). CDR3 protein: CASSIGQENYGYTF. The DNA for the CDR3 is TGTGCCAGTAGTATCGGACAGGAGAACTATGGCTACACCTTC.

This rearrangement joins TRBV7-2 to TRBJ2-3; D is undetermined. V shed 4 bases and J shed 4 bases, with 9 bases lying between them. CDR3 length: 13 residues. Germline V CDR1 and CDR2: SGHTA, FQGNSA. Here the CDR3 reads CASSSGLPDTQYF. DNA for the CDR3: TGTGCCAGCAGCTCGGGCTTACCAGATACGCAGTATTTT. Supplemented by reference TRBV7-2 and TRBJ2-3, the full variable domain reads GAGVSQSPSNKVTEKGKDVELRCDPISGHTALYWYRQSLGQGLEFLIYFQGNSAPDKSGLPSDRFSAERTGGSVSTLTIQRTQQEDSAVYLCASSSGLPDTQYFGPGTRLTVL.

The rearrangement links TRBV27 to TRBJ1-4; tentative D call: TRBD1 (5 bases). Trimming stripped 5 bases from V and 6 bases from J, with 16 bases between. There are 15 residues in the CDR3. Germline V lookup: CDR1 MNHEY, CDR2 SMNVEV (reference sequence). CDR3 DNA: TGTGCCAGCAGTGCTTACCAAAGGGGCGATGAAAAACTGTTTTTT. Translating gives CASSAYQRGDEKLFF.

The chain carries TRBV5-1 and TRBJ2-3; D perhaps matches TRBD2 (6 bases). The length of the CDR3 is 15 residues. Trimming left V 4 bases short and J 0 bases short, with 12 bases between. Germline lookup yields CDR1 SGHRS and CDR2 YFSETQ. The CDR3 is CASSPGGKSTDTQYF. CDR3 sequence (DNA): TGCGCCAGCAGCCCGGGCGGGAAAAGCACAGATACGCAGTATTTT. Looking up the rest from reference TRBV5-1 and TRBJ2-3 gives the full variable domain: KAGVTQTPRYLIKTRGQQVTLSCSPISGHRSVSWYQQTPGQGLQFLFEYFSETQRNKGNFPGRFSGRQFSNSRSEMNVSTLELGDSALYLCASSPGGKSTDTQYFGPGTRLTVL.

The chain employs TRBV27 and TRBJ2-7; D uncertain. CDR1 and CDR2 from the germline V gene are MNHEY and SMNVEV (reference sequence). V gave up 1 base and J gave up 3 bases, with 10 bases separating them. The CDR3 loop spans 14 amino acids. CDR3 in DNA: TGTGCCAGCAGTTTATTTCAGAACAACTACGAGCAGTACTTC. It yields the protein CASSLFQNNYEQYF.

The chain employs TRBV14 and TRBJ2-1; TRBD1 aligns across 7 bases. Germline CDR1 and CDR2: SGHDN and FVKESK. The CDR3 has 14 amino acids. Trimming cost V 1 base and J 6 bases; bases outside gene matches: 3. The CDR3 DNA reads TGTGCCAGCAGCCAAGGCTGGACAGGCAATGAGCAGTTCTTC. This codes for CASSQGWTGNEQFF.

This clone was detected a few times. The chain carries TRBV6-5 and TRBJ1-2, with a possible D match to TRBD1 (5 bases). CDR1 is MNHEY, CDR2 SVGAGI, per germline. The V end lost 8 bases, the J end lost 5 bases, and 18 bases lay between the germline ends. The CDR3 length is 14 residues. The CDR3 sequence is CASGAPGLGYGYTF. CDR3 in DNA: TGTGCCAGCGGGGCGCCGGGGCTAGGTTATGGCTACACCTTC.

This clone occurred a few times. The chain is built from TRBV30 and TRBJ1-1, with D tentatively TRBD1 (5 bases). V was shortened by 0 bases and J by 4 bases, with 12 bases between the two germline ends. The CDR3 contains 14 residues. CDR1 GTSNPN and CDR2 SVGIG come from the germline V gene (reference sequence). The CDR3: CAWSVQGRGTEAFF. CDR3 sequence (DNA): TGTGCCTGGAGTGTCCAGGGAAGGGGCACTGAAGCTTTCTTT.